The rows below give T cell receptor beta chains drawn from one sample of a study of blood T cells in healthy people across ages. TCRdb re-derived calls from the 5' RACE reads in MiXCR, one entry per CDR3 protein. The data show about 680,000 distinct CDR3 sequences, with 45% to 50% seen just once and 25% to 35% held by the top ten. Sequenced input: blood. These receptors were obtained from a woman in her fifties or sixties in good health. CDR3s include the opening cysteine and the closing phenylalanine or tryptophan. D genes are given only for firm matches. Size tells how often a clone was seen (once, few, many) or the class of an expanded clone, and some rows leave it out.

J gene: TRBJ2-7
CDR3 length: 13
D gene: -
clone size: -
V gene: TRBV12-3/TRBV12-4
CDR3 DNA: TGTGCCAGCAGTTCAAGGGGTAATGGCGAGCAGTACTTC
CDR3 protein: CASSSRGNGEQYF

J gene: TRBJ1-2
CDR3 length: 13
D gene: -
clone size: -
V gene: TRBV7-2
CDR3 DNA: TGTGCCAGCAGCTCGGACGGCCTTCGGGGCTACACCTTC
CDR3 protein: CASSSDGLRGYTF

J gene: TRBJ2-1
CDR3 length: 14
D gene: TRBD1
clone size: few
V gene: TRBV20-1
CDR3 DNA: TGCAGTGCAGGACAGGGGGCGGGCTACAATGAGCAGTTCTTC
CDR3 protein: CSAGQGAGYNEQFF

J gene: TRBJ1-2
CDR3 length: 13
D gene: -
clone size: -
V gene: TRBV7-2
CDR3 DNA: TGTGCCAGCAGCATAGCCAGGGACTATGGCTACACCTTC
CDR3 protein: CASSIARDYGYTF

J gene: TRBJ2-5
CDR3 length: 14
D gene: -
clone size: few
V gene: TRBV6-2/TRBV6-3
CDR3 DNA: TGTGCCAGCAGTTACCTGACTAGCCAAGAGACCCAGTACTTC
CDR3 protein: CASSYLTSQETQYF

J gene: TRBJ2-1
CDR3 length: 12
D gene: -
clone size: -
V gene: TRBV5-1
CDR3 DNA: TGCGCCAGCAGCTTGCAGATTAATGAGCAGTTCTTC
CDR3 protein: CASSLQINEQFF

J gene: TRBJ2-7
CDR3 length: 14
D gene: -
clone size: few
V gene: TRBV3-1
CDR3 DNA: TGTGCCAGCAGCCCGTATGGGAACCCTACGGAGCAGTACTTC
CDR3 protein: CASSPYGNPTEQYF

J gene: TRBJ2-7
CDR3 length: 15
D gene: -
clone size: -
V gene: TRBV9
CDR3 DNA: TGTGCCAGCAGCGTGGGGGATACGATAGGTTACGAGCAGTACTTC
CDR3 protein: CASSVGDTIGYEQYF

J gene: TRBJ2-7
CDR3 length: 14
D gene: TRBD2
clone size: once
V gene: TRBV30
CDR3 DNA: TGTGCCTGGAGCTTACCGGGAGGGCCCTACGAGCAGTACTTC
CDR3 protein: CAWSLPGGPYEQYF

J gene: TRBJ2-7
CDR3 length: 16
D gene: TRBD2
clone size: few
V gene: TRBV10-3
CDR3 DNA: TGTGCCATCAGTTCCGGGACTAGCACACTCCCTGGCAAGCAGTACTTC
CDR3 protein: CAISSGTSTLPGKQYF

J gene: TRBJ1-1
CDR3 length: 13
D gene: -
clone size: -
V gene: TRBV9
CDR3 DNA: TGTGCCCGCAGCGCGGGGGAGGATCCTGAAGCTTTCTTT
CDR3 protein: CARSAGEDPEAFF

J gene: TRBJ1-4
CDR3 length: 12
D gene: -
clone size: few
V gene: TRBV29-1
CDR3 DNA: TGCAGCGTTGAACAGAACAATGAAAAACTGTTTTTT
CDR3 protein: CSVEQNNEKLFF

J gene: TRBJ2-3
CDR3 length: 16
D gene: TRBD1
clone size: few
V gene: TRBV7-9
CDR3 DNA: TGTGCCAGCAGCCCTCCCGGGACAGCAAGCACAGATACGCAGTATTTT
CDR3 protein: CASSPPGTASTDTQYF

J gene: TRBJ2-7
CDR3 length: 13
D gene: -
clone size: -
V gene: TRBV5-1
CDR3 DNA: TGCGCCAGCAGCCTGGACGGACCCTACGAGCAGTACTTC
CDR3 protein: CASSLDGPYEQYF

J gene: TRBJ2-3
CDR3 length: 16
D gene: TRBD2
clone size: few
V gene: TRBV29-1
CDR3 DNA: TGCAGCATCCTGGGAGGGCTAGCGGCGAGCACAGATACGCAGTATTTT
CDR3 protein: CSILGGLAASTDTQYF

J gene: TRBJ2-1
CDR3 length: 11
D gene: -
clone size: few
V gene: TRBV9
CDR3 DNA: TGTGCCAGCAGCAGATTCAATGAGCAGTTCTTC
CDR3 protein: CASSRFNEQFF

J gene: TRBJ2-5
CDR3 length: 18
D gene: TRBD1
clone size: -
V gene: TRBV27
CDR3 DNA: TGTGCCAGCAGTTTATGGACAGGGGGCGGCCCGTACCAAGAGACCCAGTACTTC
CDR3 protein: CASSLWTGGGPYQETQYF

J gene: TRBJ1-2
CDR3 length: 13
D gene: TRBD1
clone size: -
V gene: TRBV12-3/TRBV12-4
CDR3 DNA: TGTGCCAGCAGTCGGACAGGGAGGTATGGCTACACCTTC
CDR3 protein: CASSRTGRYGYTF

J gene: TRBJ2-5
CDR3 length: 13
D gene: TRBD1
clone size: -
V gene: TRBV2
CDR3 DNA: TGTGCCAGCAGGACGGGACAGGGTGAGACCCAGTACTTC
CDR3 protein: CASRTGQGETQYF

J gene: TRBJ2-5
CDR3 length: 14
D gene: TRBD2
clone size: -
V gene: TRBV9
CDR3 DNA: TGTGCCAGCAGCGTTGGCGGGAGCTCAAGTGAGCAGTACTTC
CDR3 protein: CASSVGGSSSEQYF

J gene: TRBJ2-1
CDR3 length: 15
D gene: TRBD1
clone size: -
V gene: TRBV10-3
CDR3 DNA: TGTGCCATCAGTGACTCGGGACAGGGCTTTTGGGAGCAGTTCTTC
CDR3 protein: CAISDSGQGFWEQFF

J gene: TRBJ1-1
CDR3 length: 15
D gene: TRBD1
clone size: few
V gene: TRBV5-1
CDR3 DNA: TGCGCCAGCAGCCAGGGACAGGGGCCGAACACTGAAGCTTTCTTT
CDR3 protein: CASSQGQGPNTEAFF

J gene: TRBJ2-5
CDR3 length: 15
D gene: TRBD2
clone size: -
V gene: TRBV20-1
CDR3 DNA: TGCAGTGCTAGAGATTTCGCTAGCGGGAGAAAGACCCAGTACTTC
CDR3 protein: CSARDFASGRKTQYF